This T cell receptor beta chain derives from a study of CXCR3-negative and CXCR3-positive naive CD8 T cells. This CDR3 is 15 amino acids long. Study conclusions and caveats: Partly lower CXCR3 expression followed cryopreservation, and most assays relied on fresh PBMCs. Researchers reported similar TRBV-TRBJ usage in naive CXCR3-negative and CXCR3-positive cells, though memory differed. The authors found comparable surface CD5 between naive subsets and inferred TCR strength from TRB CDR3 properties.

Carrying UMI labels, the TRB cDNA libraries were prepared through 5' RACE. TCRdb re-called the 5' RACE reads and catalogs CDR3 proteins one per entry, DNA excluded. This sample carries about 41,000 distinct CDR3 sequences, with approximately 1.9% going to the ten biggest clones. Concerning this clonotype: What it binds is not known.

Definition of naive CD8+ T cells rested on a CD45RO-CCR7+CD27+CD95- profile. The sequence derives from a human donor in good health. Some clones in this sample may be carry-over from other donors' samples. The V gene is TRBV12-3 or TRBV12-4, the J gene TRBJ2-1. The sequenced material came from naive CXCR3- CD8+ T cells from blood. Subset given: CD45RO-CCR7+CD27+CD95- naive CD8+ T cells lacking CXCR3 (TNR3-). CDR3 loop: CASSLGLGSYNEQFF.